A selection of T cell receptor beta chains follows, all from one sample in a study of T cells in Graves' hyperthyroidism and ophthalmopathy. TCRdb ran MiXCR on the multiplex PCR reads and lists one entry per CDR3 protein. The sample holds roughly 420,000 distinct CDR3 sequences, approximately 14% seen once. What was sequenced was blood. These receptors originate from a woman aged 18 to 35 with Graves' hyperthyroidism. CDR3s include the opening cysteine and the closing phenylalanine or tryptophan. D genes are given only for firm matches. Only some rows state a clone size, as once, few, many or a class for expanded clones.

>TRBV7-9|-|TRBJ1-4|-
TGTGCCAGCCGGAGAGATAGGGAAAAACTGTTTTTT
CASRRDREKLFF
>TRBV5-1|-|TRBJ2-5|-
TGCGCCAGCAGCTTGGACACTTTGACCCAAGAGACCCAGTACTTC
CASSLDTLTQETQYF
>TRBV7-2|many|TRBJ1-6|-
TGTGCCAGCAGCTTAGAGGGGGTCCAGATCAATTCACCCCTCCACTTT
CASSLEGVQINSPLHF
>TRBV27|few|TRBJ1-2|-
TGTGCCAGCAGTTTAGTCGGGGGGAGTCTCGTAAACTATGGCTACACCTTC
CASSLVGGSLVNYGYTF
>TRBV7-9|-|TRBJ2-7|-
TGTGCCAGCAGCTATTCAGTCACCTACGAGCAGTACTTC
CASSYSVTYEQYF
>TRBV11-2|-|TRBJ1-1|-
TGTGCCAGCAGGAACAGGGTGAACACTGAAGCTTTCTTT
CASRNRVNTEAFF
>TRBV7-2|once|TRBJ1-3|-
TGTGCCAGCAGCCCTCCCCTAAACACCACATATTTT
CASSPPLNTTYF
>TRBV5-1|many|TRBJ1-2|-
TGCGCCAGCAGCTTGGTTGCGGGTTATAACTATGGCTACACCTTC
CASSLVAGYNYGYTF
>TRBV29-1|-|TRBJ1-2|-
TGCAGCGTTATGGGGACACCTAACTATGGCTACACCTTC
CSVMGTPNYGYTF
>TRBV10-2|few|TRBJ2-1|-
TGCGCCAGTGCCCCGGGGGGCCGATACAATGAGCAGTTCTTC
CASAPGGRYNEQFF
>TRBV11-2|many|TRBJ2-7|TRBD2
TGTGCCAGCAGCTTCGGGGGGGGATCCTACGAGCAGTACTTC
CASSFGGGSYEQYF
>TRBV5-1|few|TRBJ2-1|-
TGCGCCAGCAGCTTGGGGGGGGCGTCCCGTTACAATGAGCAGTTCTTC
CASSLGGASRYNEQFF
>TRBV27|few|TRBJ2-7|-
TGTGCCAGCAGCCCCATGGGGGCAGGGTCCTACGAGCAGTACTTC
CASSPMGAGSYEQYF
>TRBV27|many|TRBJ1-5|-
TGTGCCAGCAGTAACTCAGGGCTGTATCAGCCCCAGCATTTT
CASSNSGLYQPQHF
>TRBV10-3|-|TRBJ2-2|TRBD1
TGTGCCATCGGACAGGGTACCGGGGAGCTGTTTTTT
CAIGQGTGELFF
>TRBV29-1|many|TRBJ2-3|-
TGCAGCGTGCCTACCCCCCCTCCGACGTCGGCAGATACGCAGTATTTT
CSVPTPPPTSADTQYF
>TRBV10-2|-|TRBJ2-3|TRBD2
TGCGCCAGCAGTGAGTCTAGCGGGATTAGCACAGATACGCAGTATTTT
CASSESSGISTDTQYF
>TRBV20-1|few|TRBJ2-2|TRBD2
TGCAGTGCTCTGGATAGCGGGAGATGGACCGGGGAGCTGTTTTTT
CSALDSGRWTGELFF
>TRBV4-3|few|TRBJ2-2|TRBD1
TGCGCCAGCAGCCACCTACCCGGGGACAGGGATCAGGGCGGGGAGCTGTTTTTT
CASSHLPGDRDQGGELFF
>TRBV28|many|TRBJ1-2|-
TGTGCCAGCAGTTTACAACAGTCCTATGGCTACACCTTC
CASSLQQSYGYTF
>TRBV19|many|TRBJ1-1|TRBD1
TGTGCCAGTAGAACTCAGGGGGGGAACACTGAAGCTTTCTTT
CASRTQGGNTEAFF
>TRBV6-1|many|TRBJ2-3|TRBD2
TGTGCCAGCACCCTCAGCGGGAGGGCCGCAGATACGCAGTATTTT
CASTLSGRAADTQYF
>TRBV24-1|-|TRBJ1-2|-
TGTGCCACCAGTGCGACAGGAGTCTATGGCTACACCTTC
CATSATGVYGYTF
>TRBV11-2|many|TRBJ1-1|-
TGTGCCAGCAGCTTAGATGTGAAGGGCTACACTGAAGCTTTCTTT
CASSLDVKGYTEAFF
>TRBV20-1|few|TRBJ2-1|TRBD2
TGCAGTGCCACGACTAGCGGGGGGCCCTACAATGAGCAGTTCTTC
CSATTSGGPYNEQFF
>TRBV28|many|TRBJ2-3|-
TGTGCCAGCAGTTTCGTGAATAAGGGAGATACGCAGTATTTT
CASSFVNKGDTQYF
>TRBV7-9|many|TRBJ2-7|TRBD1
TGTGCCAGCTGCGCAGGGGGACAGTTAGCCGAGCAGTACTTC
CASCAGGQLAEQYF
>TRBV6-1|-|TRBJ2-5|-
TGTGCCAGCAGGGAGGACGGAGAAGAGACCCAGTACTTC
CASREDGEETQYF
>TRBV3-1|many|TRBJ2-4|-
TGTGCCAGCAGCCAACTTTGGAGGGAAGACATTCAGTACTTC
CASSQLWREDIQYF
>TRBV19|-|TRBJ2-1|-
TGTGCCAGTAGGAATCAGACAGGACCGAATCCCAATGAGCAGTTCTTC
CASRNQTGPNPNEQFF
>TRBV4-1|few|TRBJ1-2|-
TGCGCCAGCAGCCTCCCAGGTGGCCTGGGATATGGCTACACCTTC
CASSLPGGLGYGYTF
>TRBV14|-|TRBJ2-1|TRBD2
TGTGCCAGCAGCCCTAGAGCGGGAGGGAGGCTTGAGCAGTTCTTC
CASSPRAGGRLEQFF
>TRBV20-1|many|TRBJ2-7|-
TGCAGTGCTAGGCCCCAAGGATCCGAGCAGTACTTC
CSARPQGSEQYF
>TRBV4-3|few|TRBJ1-5|-
TGCGCCAGCAGCCAAGAGCGGCCCGGAGTGGCAGGGCATCAGCCCCAGCATTTT
CASSQERPGVAGHQPQHF
>TRBV11-3|many|TRBJ1-1|-
TGTGCCAGCAGCTTGATGGGACCGAACACTGAAGCTTTCTTT
CASSLMGPNTEAFF
>TRBV7-3|many|TRBJ1-1|-
TGTGCCAGCAGCCCATCGACCGACAGTCACACTGAAGCTTTCTTT
CASSPSTDSHTEAFF
>TRBV5-6|few|TRBJ1-3|-
TGTGCCAGCAGCTCAGGGGCGGCGATTGGTTCTGGAAACACCATATATTTT
CASSSGAAIGSGNTIYF
>TRBV3-1|many|TRBJ2-1|-
TGTGCCAGCAGTTTCCTAGCGCCCTTGTACAATGAGCAGTTCTTC
CASSFLAPLYNEQFF
>TRBV10-1|-|TRBJ2-1|TRBD2
TGCGCCGGCTGCGGGGGGGCATGCCCCTACAATGAGCAGTTCTTC
CAGCGGACPYNEQFF
>TRBV6-1|many|TRBJ2-3|-
TGTGCCAGCAGTGAGACCGGGGACGTCGATACGCAGTATTTT
CASSETGDVDTQYF
>TRBV27|few|TRBJ2-1|TRBD1
TGTGCCAGCAGAGGACGACAGGGGGCCTATGAGCAGTTCTTC
CASRGRQGAYEQFF
>TRBV28|many|TRBJ2-7|TRBD1
TGTGCCAGCAGTCCGGACAGGACTTCCTACGAGCAGTACTTC
CASSPDRTSYEQYF
>TRBV24-1|-|TRBJ1-5|-
TGTGCCACCAGTGACCCAAACAAAAGATCCCAGCATTTT
CATSDPNKRSQHF
>TRBV2|-|TRBJ2-7|-
TGTGCCAGCAGACAGAGTCTCTACGAGCAGTACTTC
CASRQSLYEQYF
>TRBV19|-|TRBJ1-5|-
TGTGCCAGTACCATGGGTGGGAACAGCAATCAGCCCCAGCATTTT
CASTMGGNSNQPQHF